This T cell receptor beta chain was sequenced for a study of somatic mutations in cytotoxic T cells in rheumatoid arthritis. Study context: Some V beta antibody-stained T-cell populations were flow-sorted at nearly 100% purity, including V beta1+ cells sequenced for TCRB.

This clone appeared a single time. Its antigen is unknown. Positive selection using magnetic beads isolated the CD4+ and CD8+ cells (purity was checked by flow cytometry). Sequencing was performed with immunoSEQ multiplex PCR; in TCRdb, only in-frame clones are kept and a portion is missing. The table shows 35,000 to 45,000 clones, with 70% to 85% occurring only once. The germline CDR1 and CDR2 sequences are LGHNA and YSLEER. The CDR3 totals 22 residues. The ends were cut back, 0 bases at V and 2 bases at J, with 29 bases in the middle. Study observations and caveats: Rheumatoid arthritis patients, but not healthy controls, exhibited increasing CD8+ clonality with age. Measured CD8+ T-cell clonality, a value compared between rheumatoid arthritis patients and age-matched healthy controls, did not differ significantly.

Sequenced input: CD8+ T cells sorted from blood. The origin of this receptor is a man aged 40-49 years in good health. The rearrangement uses TRBV4-3 and TRBJ1-5, with D maybe TRBD1 (6 bases). The chain's CDR3 is CASSQDTWAAHRESGGNQPQHF. CDR3 DNA: TGCGCCAGCAGCCAAGATACATGGGCCGCTCACCGCGAGTCAGGGGGCAATCAGCCCCAGCATTTT.